The entry below gives a single T cell receptor beta chain sequence along with its context. Treatment given: oral pan-JAK inhibitor, 5-10 mg twice daily. The data were obtained in a study of CD8+ T cells in alopecia areata. Study details: Treatment comprised oral tofacitinib, 5 to 10 mg twice daily, in treated patients.

CDR1 SGHTA and CDR2 FQGNSA come from the germline V gene. CDR3 length equals 14 residues. V lost 2 bases and J lost 4, with 11 bases in between. Following extraction, RNA underwent reverse transcription to cDNA, which served as the sequencing template. Data came from immunoSEQ multiplex PCR; TCRdb stores just in-frame clones and leaves some out. The sample carries approximately 180,000 clones, 64% recorded once. The chain has TRBV7-2 and TRBJ1-1; maybe TRBD1 (6 bases). This TCR came from a human donor with alopecia areata. Specimen: CD4+ T cells sorted from blood, collected at week 49, from a patient treated with tofacitinib. The CDR3 here is CASSLIGGGTEAFF. The DNA of the CDR3 is TGTGCCAGCAGCTTAATCGGAGGGGGCACTGAAGCTTTCTTT.